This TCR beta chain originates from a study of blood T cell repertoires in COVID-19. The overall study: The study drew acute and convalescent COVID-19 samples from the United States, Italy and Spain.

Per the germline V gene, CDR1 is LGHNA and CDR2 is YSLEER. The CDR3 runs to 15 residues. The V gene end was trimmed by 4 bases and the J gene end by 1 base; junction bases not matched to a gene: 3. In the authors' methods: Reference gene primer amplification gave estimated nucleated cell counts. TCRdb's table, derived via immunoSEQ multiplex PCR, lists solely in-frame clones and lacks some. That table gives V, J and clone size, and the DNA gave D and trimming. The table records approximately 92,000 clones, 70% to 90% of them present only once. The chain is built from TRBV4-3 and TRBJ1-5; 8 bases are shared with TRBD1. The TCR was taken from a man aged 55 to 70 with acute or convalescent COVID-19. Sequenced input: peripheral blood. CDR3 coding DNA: TGCGCCAGCAGCCCAGGGACAGGAAGCAATCAGCCCCAGCATTTT. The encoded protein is CASSPGTGSNQPQHF.